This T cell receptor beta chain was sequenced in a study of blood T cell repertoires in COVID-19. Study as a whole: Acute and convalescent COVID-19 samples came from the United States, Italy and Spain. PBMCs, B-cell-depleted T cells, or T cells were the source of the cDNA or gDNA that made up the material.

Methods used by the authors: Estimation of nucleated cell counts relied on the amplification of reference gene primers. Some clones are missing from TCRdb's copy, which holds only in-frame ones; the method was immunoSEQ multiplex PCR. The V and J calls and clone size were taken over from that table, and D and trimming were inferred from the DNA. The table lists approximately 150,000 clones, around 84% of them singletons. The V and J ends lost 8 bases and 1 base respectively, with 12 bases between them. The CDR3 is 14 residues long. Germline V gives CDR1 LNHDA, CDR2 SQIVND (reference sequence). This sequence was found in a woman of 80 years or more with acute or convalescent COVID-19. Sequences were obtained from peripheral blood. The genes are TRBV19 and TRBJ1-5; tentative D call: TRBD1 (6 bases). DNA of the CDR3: TGTGCCAGTGGATTAGGACAGAGCAATCAGCCCCAGCATTTT. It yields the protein CASGLGQSNQPQHF.